This T cell receptor beta chain is drawn from a study of cytomegalovirus exposure and HLA in healthy donors. Study-wide results and limits: A later analysis associated 15,000 to 20,000 TCR beta sequences with HLA alleles at a 0.05 false discovery rate. Earlier analysis looked at TCR beta V segments, and most were productive about 90% or about 30% of the time.

A few counts support this clone. Its antigen remains unknown. The V gene's germline CDR1 is MDHEN and CDR2 SYDVKM. V lost 6 bases to trimming and J lost 4 bases; unmatched junction nucleotides: 5. The CDR3 is 14 residues long. The study ran its PCR with 60 Vbeta and 13 Jbeta primers. Only in-frame clones appear in the TCRdb table, and some are missing; sequencing was by immunoSEQ multiplex PCR. This sample has approximately 290,000 clones, with about four fifths found just once. V and J are TRBV28 and TRBJ1-2; TRBD1 matches at 10 bases. This TCR was sampled from a girl aged 2 to 10 in good health and CMV-seronegative. The specimen was PBMCs. CDR3 DNA sequence: TGTGCCAGCAGCCCGGGACAGGGGCCCTATGGCTACACCTTC. This encodes CASSPGQGPYGYTF.